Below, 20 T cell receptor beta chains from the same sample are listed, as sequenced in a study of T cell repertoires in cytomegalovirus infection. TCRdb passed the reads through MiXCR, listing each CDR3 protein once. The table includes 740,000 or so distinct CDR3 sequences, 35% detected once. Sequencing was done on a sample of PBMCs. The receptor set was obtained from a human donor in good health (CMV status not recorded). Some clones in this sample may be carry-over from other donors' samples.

The CDR3 region has the DNA TGTGCCAGCCGAGGGCCCTTTGGTAATACGCAGTATTTT. Translated, it gives CASRGPFGNTQYF. The gene calls are TRBV6-1 and TRBJ2-3; a weak D match, TRBD2 (5 bases). The CDR3 spans 13 residues. Looked up from germline, CDR1 is MNHNS and CDR2 is SASEGT. Trimming cost V 8 bases and J 7 bases, with 16 bases left between them.

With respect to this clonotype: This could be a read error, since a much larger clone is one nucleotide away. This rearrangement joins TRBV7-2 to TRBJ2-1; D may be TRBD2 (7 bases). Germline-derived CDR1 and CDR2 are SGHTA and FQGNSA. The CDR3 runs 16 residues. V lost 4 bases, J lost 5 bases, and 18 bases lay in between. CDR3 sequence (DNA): TGTGCCAGCAGCTCCCCCTCGAAGGGGGGGGACAATGAGCAGTTCTTC. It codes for CASSSPSKGGDNEQFF.

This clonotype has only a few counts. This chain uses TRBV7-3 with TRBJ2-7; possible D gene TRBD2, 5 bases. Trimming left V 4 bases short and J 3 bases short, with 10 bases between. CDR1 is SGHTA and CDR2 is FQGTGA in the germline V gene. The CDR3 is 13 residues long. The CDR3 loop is CASSSNGVYEQYF. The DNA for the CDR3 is TGTGCCAGCAGCTCCAACGGGGTCTACGAGCAGTACTTC.

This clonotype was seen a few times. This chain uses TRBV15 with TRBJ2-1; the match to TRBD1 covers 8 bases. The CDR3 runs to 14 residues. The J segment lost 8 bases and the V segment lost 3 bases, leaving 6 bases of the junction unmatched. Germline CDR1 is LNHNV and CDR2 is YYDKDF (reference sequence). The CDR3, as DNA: TGTGCCACCAGCAGGAAGGACAGGGTCTATGAGCAGTTCTTC. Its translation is CATSRKDRVYEQFF.

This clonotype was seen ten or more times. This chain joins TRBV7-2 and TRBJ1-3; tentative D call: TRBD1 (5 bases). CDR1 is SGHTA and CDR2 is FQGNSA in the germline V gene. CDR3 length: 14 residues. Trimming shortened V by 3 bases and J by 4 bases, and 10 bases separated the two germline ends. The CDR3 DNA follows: TGTGCCAGCAGCTTGAGACAGACGGGAAACACCATATATTTT. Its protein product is CASSLRQTGNTIYF.

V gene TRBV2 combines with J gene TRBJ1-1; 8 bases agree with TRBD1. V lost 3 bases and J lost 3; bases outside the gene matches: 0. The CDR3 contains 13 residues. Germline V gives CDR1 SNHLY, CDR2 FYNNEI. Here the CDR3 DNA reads TGTGCCAGCAGTGACAGGGGGCACACTGAAGCTTTCTTT. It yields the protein CASSDRGHTEAFF.

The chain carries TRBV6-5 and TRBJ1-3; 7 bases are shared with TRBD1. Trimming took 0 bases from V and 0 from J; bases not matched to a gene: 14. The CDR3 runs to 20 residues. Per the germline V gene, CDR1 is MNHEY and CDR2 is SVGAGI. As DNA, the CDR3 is TGTGCCAGCAGTTACTCGAGTTTCCGGAGACAGGGTGACTCTGGAAACACCATATATTTT. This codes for CASSYSSFRRQGDSGNTIYF.

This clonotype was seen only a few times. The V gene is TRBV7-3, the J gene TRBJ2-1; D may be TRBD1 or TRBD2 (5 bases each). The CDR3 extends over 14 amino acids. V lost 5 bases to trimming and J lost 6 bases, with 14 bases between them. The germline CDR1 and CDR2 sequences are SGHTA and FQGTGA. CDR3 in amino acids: CASSRDRGGNEQFF. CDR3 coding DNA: TGTGCCAGCAGCCGGGACCGTGGGGGCAATGAGCAGTTCTTC.

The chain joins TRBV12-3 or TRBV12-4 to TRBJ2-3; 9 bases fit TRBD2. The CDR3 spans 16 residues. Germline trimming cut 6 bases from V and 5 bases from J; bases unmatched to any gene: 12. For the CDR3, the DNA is TGTGCCAGCAGCCTAGGGGCGGGGGGGCTAGGAGATACGCAGTATTTT. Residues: CASSLGAGGLGDTQYF.

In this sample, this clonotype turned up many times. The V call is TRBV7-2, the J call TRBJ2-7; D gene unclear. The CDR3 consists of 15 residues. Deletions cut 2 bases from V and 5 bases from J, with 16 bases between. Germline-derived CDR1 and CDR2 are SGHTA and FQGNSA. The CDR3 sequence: CASSLYTEGIDEQYF. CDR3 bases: TGTGCCAGCAGCTTATACACGGAAGGTATCGACGAGCAGTACTTC.

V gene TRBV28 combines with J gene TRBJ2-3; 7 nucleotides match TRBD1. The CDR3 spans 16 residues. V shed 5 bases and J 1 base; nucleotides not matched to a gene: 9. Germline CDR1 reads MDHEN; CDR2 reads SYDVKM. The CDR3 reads CASSQYRGTGTDTQYF. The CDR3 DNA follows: TGTGCCAGCAGTCAATACAGGGGTACGGGCACAGATACGCAGTATTTT.

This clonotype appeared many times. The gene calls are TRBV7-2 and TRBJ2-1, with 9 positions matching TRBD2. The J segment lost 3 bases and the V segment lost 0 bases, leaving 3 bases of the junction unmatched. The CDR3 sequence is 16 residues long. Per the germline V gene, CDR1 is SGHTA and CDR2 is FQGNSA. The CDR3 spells CASSLALAGYYNEQFF. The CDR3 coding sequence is TGTGCCAGCAGCTTAGCTCTAGCGGGGTACTACAATGAGCAGTTCTTC.

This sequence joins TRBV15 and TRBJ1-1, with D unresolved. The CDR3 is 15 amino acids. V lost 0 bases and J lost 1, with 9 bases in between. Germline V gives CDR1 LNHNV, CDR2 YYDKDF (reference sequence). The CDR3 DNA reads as TGTGCCACCAGCAGAGATCTACTGGGGAACACTGAAGCTTTCTTT. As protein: CATSRDLLGNTEAFF.

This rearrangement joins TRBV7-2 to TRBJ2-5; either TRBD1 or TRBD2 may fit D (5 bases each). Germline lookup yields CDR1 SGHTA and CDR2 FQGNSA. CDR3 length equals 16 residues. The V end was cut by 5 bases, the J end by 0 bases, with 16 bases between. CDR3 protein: CASSLPGRLYQETQYF. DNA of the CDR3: TGTGCCAGCAGCCTACCGGGACGGTTGTACCAAGAGACCCAGTACTTC. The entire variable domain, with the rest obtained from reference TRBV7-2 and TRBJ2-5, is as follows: GAGVSQSPSNKVTEKGKDVELRCDPISGHTALYWYRQSLGQGLEFLIYFQGNSAPDKSGLPSDRFSAERTGGSVSTLTIQRTQQEDSAVYLCASSLPGRLYQETQYFGPGTRLLVL.

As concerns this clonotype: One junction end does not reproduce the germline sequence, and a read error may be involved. In nucleotides, the CDR3 is TGTGCCAGCAGCTTACGGGGGGGATCAGGACAGCCCCAGCCTTTT. Protein: CASSLRGGSGQPQPF. The chain combines TRBV7-8 with TRBJ1-5; D may be TRBD1 (6 bases). This CDR3 is 15 amino acids long. Per germline, CDR1 SGHVS and CDR2 FQNEAQ.

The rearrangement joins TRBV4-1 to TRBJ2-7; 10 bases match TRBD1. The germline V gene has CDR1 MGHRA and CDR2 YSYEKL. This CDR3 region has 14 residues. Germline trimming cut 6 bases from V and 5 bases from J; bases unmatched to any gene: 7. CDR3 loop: CASSSGTGADEQYF. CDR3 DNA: TGCGCCAGCAGTTCCGGGACAGGGGCGGACGAGCAGTACTTC.

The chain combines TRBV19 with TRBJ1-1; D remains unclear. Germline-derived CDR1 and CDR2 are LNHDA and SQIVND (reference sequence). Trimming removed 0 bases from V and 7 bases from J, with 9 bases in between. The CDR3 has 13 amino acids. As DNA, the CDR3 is TGTGCCAGTAGTATAGACCGTGGATTTGAAGCTTTCTTT. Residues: CASSIDRGFEAFF.

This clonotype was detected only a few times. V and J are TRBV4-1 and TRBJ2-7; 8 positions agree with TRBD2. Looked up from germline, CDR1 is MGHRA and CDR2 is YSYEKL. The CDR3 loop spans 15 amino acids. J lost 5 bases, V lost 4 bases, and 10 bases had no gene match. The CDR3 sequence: CASSLFRGGLDEQYF. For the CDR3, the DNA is TGCGCCAGCAGCCTATTCCGGGGGGGCCTCGACGAGCAGTACTTC.

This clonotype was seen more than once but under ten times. The CDR3 bases are TGTGCCAGCAGTTTCGTCGGGGAGGGCAATCAGCCCCAGCATTTT. Protein product: CASSFVGEGNQPQHF. The genes are TRBV6-6 and TRBJ1-5; the D is unclear. The CDR3 contains 15 residues. From germline, CDR1 is MNHNY and CDR2 SVGAGI (reference sequence). Trimming took 4 bases from V and 2 from J, leaving 12 bases between them.

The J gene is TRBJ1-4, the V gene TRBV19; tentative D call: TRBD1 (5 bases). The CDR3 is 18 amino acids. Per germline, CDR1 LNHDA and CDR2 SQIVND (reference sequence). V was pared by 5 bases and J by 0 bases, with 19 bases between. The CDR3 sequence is CASSSRSGARTTNEKLFF. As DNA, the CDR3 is TGTGCCAGTAGTTCTAGGAGTGGGGCCAGGACAACTAATGAAAAACTGTTTTTT. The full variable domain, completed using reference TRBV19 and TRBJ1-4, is DGGITQSPKYLFRKEGQNVTLSCEQNLNHDAMYWYRQDPGQGLRLIYYSQIVNDFQKGDIAEGYSVSREKKESFPLTVTSAQKNPTAFYLCASSSRSGARTTNEKLFFGSGTQLSVL.